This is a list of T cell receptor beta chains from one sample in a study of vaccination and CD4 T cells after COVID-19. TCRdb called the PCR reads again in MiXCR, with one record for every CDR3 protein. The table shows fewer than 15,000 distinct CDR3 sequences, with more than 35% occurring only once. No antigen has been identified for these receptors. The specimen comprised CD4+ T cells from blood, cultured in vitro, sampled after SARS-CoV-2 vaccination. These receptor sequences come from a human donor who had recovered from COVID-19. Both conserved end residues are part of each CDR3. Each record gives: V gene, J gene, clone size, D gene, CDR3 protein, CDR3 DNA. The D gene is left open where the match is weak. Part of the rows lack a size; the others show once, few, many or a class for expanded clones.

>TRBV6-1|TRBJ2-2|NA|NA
CASKISGENTGELFF
TGTGCCAGCAAAATCTCAGGGGAGAACACCGGGGAGCTGTTTTTT
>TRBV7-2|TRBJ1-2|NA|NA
CASSLDQGGRANYGYTF
TGTGCCAGCAGCTTAGACCAGGGCGGGAGAGCTAACTATGGCTACACCTTC
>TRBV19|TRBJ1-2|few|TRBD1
CASEGGFNYGYTF
TGTGCTTCAGAAGGGGGCTTTAACTATGGCTACACCTTC
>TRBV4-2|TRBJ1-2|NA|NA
CASSQAQGSSHYGYTF
TGTGCCAGCAGCCAAGCCCAGGGGAGCTCTCACTATGGCTACACCTTC
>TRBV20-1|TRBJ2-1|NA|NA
CSARDYNEQFF
TGCAGTGCTAGGGACTACAATGAGCAGTTCTTC
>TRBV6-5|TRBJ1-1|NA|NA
CASSYGGGMNTEAFF
TGTGCCAGCAGTTACGGGGGCGGCATGAACACTGAAGCTTTCTTT
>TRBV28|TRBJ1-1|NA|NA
CATSSFGTTEAFF
TGTGCTACCAGCTCTTTCGGAACAACTGAAGCTTTCTTT
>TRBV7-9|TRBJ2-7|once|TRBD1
CASSGTGYEQYF
TGTGCCAGCAGCGGGACAGGGTACGAGCAGTACTTC
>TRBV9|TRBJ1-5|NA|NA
CASSADSYQPQHF
TGTGCCAGCAGCGCTGACAGTTACCAGCCCCAGCATTTT
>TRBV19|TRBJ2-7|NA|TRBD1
CASSIEGTGVREQYF
TGTGCCAGTAGTATAGAAGGGACAGGAGTCCGTGAGCAGTACTTC
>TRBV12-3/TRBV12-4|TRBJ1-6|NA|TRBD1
CASSAGQGASPLHF
TGTGCCAGCAGCGCGGGACAGGGGGCTTCACCCCTCCACTTT
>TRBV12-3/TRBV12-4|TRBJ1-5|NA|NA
CASSFKAGSGQPQHF
TGTGCCAGCAGTTTTAAGGCGGGGAGCGGTCAGCCCCAGCATTTT
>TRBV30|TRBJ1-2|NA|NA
CAWSITGPDYGYTF
TGTGCCTGGAGTATCACAGGGCCTGACTATGGCTACACCTTC
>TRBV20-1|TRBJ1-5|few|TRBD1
CSANGGGINQPQHF
TGCAGTGCTAATGGAGGGGGCATCAATCAGCCCCAGCATTTT
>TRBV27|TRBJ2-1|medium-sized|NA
CASGGQDEQFF
TGTGCCAGCGGGGGCCAGGATGAGCAGTTCTTC
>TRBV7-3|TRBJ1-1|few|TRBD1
CASSFRGGTEAFF
TGTGCCAGCAGCTTCAGGGGGGGAACTGAAGCTTTCTTT
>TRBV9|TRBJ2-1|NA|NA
CASSVDSSNEQFF
TGTGCCAGCAGCGTCGATAGCTCCAATGAGCAGTTCTTC
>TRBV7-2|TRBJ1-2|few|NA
CASSPRVANYGYTF
TGTGCCAGCAGCCCGCGGGTCGCTAACTATGGCTACACCTTC
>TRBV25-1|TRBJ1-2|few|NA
CASSGRGQLYGYTF
TGTGCCAGCAGTGGTCGAGGGCAGCTCTATGGCTACACCTTC
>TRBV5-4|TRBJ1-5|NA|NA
CASSLYERGSNQPQHF
TGTGCCAGCAGCTTGTATGAAAGGGGGAGCAATCAGCCCCAGCATTTT
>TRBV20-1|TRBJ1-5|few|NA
CSARGVSAGAQHF
TGCAGTGCTAGGGGTGTCAGCGCGGGGGCCCAGCATTTT
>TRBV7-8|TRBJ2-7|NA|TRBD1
CASSYDRVGEQYF
TGTGCCAGCAGCTACGACAGGGTGGGCGAGCAGTACTTC
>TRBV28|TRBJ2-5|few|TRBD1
CASSPDRGFRETQYF
TGTGCCAGCAGTCCGGACAGGGGCTTTAGGGAGACCCAGTACTTC
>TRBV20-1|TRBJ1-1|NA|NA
CSARRGILNTEAFF
TGCAGTGCTAGGAGGGGTATTCTAAACACTGAAGCTTTCTTT
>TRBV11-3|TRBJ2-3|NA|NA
CASSLAGDPRIDTQYF
TGTGCCAGCAGCTTGGCAGGAGATCCGCGGATAGATACGCAGTATTTT
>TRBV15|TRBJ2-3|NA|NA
CATSRETLSTDTQYF
TGTGCCACCAGCAGAGAGACTCTCAGCACAGATACGCAGTATTTT
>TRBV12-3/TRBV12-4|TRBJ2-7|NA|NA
CASSSDSQREQYF
TGTGCCAGCAGTTCGGACAGCCAGAGGGAGCAGTACTTC
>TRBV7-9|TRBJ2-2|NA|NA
CASSLTGNTGELFF
TGTGCCAGCAGCTTGACTGGGAACACCGGGGAGCTGTTTTTT
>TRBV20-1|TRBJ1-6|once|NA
CSARVSGSSYNSPLHF
TGCAGTGCTAGAGTTTCGGGGAGCTCCTATAATTCACCCCTCCACTTT
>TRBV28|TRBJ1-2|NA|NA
CASSLSGNGYTF
TGTGCCAGCAGTTTATCGGGGAATGGCTACACCTTC
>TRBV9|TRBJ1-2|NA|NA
CASSAPGWHYGYTF
TGTGCCAGCAGCGCCCCAGGGTGGCACTATGGCTACACCTTC